Shown below are 10 T cell receptor beta chains from a single sample sequenced in a study of CD8 T cells in ankylosing spondylitis. Study conclusions and caveats: A TCR beta motif of roughly eight highly homologous variants seemed to mark ankylosing spondylitis blood.

TCRdb reprocessed the 5' RACE reads via MiXCR and lists one record per CDR3 protein. The data show under 550,000 distinct CDR3 sequences, roughly 27% seen once. These receptors' targets are unknown. The sample consisted of blood, either unsorted or a sorted T cell fraction (not recorded which). The receptors were sampled from a male donor with ankylosing spondylitis.

This clonotype appeared a few times. The chain couples TRBV5-1 to TRBJ2-1; 9 nucleotides line up with TRBD1. V shed 1 base and J 8 bases; nucleotides not matched to a gene: 7. There are 15 residues in the CDR3. CDR1 and CDR2 (germline): SGHRS, YFSETQ. The CDR3, as DNA: TGCGCCAGCAGCTTGACCGGGACAGGGATGGATGAGCAGTTCTTC. The encoded protein is CASSLTGTGMDEQFF.

CDR3 loop: CASSLGRDRRTQYF. In DNA form, the CDR3 reads TGCGCCAGCAGCTTGGGAAGGGACCGCAGGACCCAGTACTTC. The chain has TRBV5-1 and TRBJ2-5; D possibly matches TRBD1 or TRBD2 (5 bases each). This CDR3 is built from 14 residues. Germline CDR1 SGHRS, CDR2 YFSETQ. The germline V and J ends were trimmed by 0 bases and 7 bases, with 13 bases remaining between them. The full variable domain, its missing parts supplied by reference TRBV5-1 and TRBJ2-5, is KAGVTQTPRYLIKTRGQQVTLSCSPISGHRSVSWYQQTPGQGLQFLFEYFSETQRNKGNFPGRFSGRQFSNSRSEMNVSTLELGDSALYLCASSLGRDRRTQYFGPGTRLLVL.

The V and J genes are TRBV18 and TRBJ1-6, with D tentatively TRBD1 (6 bases). Trimming took 3 bases from V and 6 from J, leaving 15 bases between them. Germline V gene sequence: CDR1 KGHSH, CDR2 LQKENI. The CDR3 loop spans 16 amino acids. CDR3 sequence reads: CASSPLGGASNSPLHF. The CDR3 DNA reads TGTGCCAGCTCACCCCTCGGGGGGGCATCTAATTCACCCCTCCACTTT.

The chain joins TRBV15 to TRBJ1-3; no definite D call. V was shortened by 5 bases and J by 0 bases, with 5 bases between the two germline ends. This CDR3 comprises 13 residues. The germline CDR1 and CDR2 sequences are LNHNV and YYDKDF (reference sequence). The CDR3 nucleotides read TGTGCCACCAGCGTTAACTCTGGAAACACCATATATTTT. Encoded protein: CATSVNSGNTIYF.

This clonotype was seen a handful of times. V usage is TRBV6-5 and J usage is TRBJ1-2; 7 bases line up with TRBD1. After removal of 2 bases from V and 3 bases from J, the junction contained 3 bases not matched to a gene. CDR1 and CDR2 from the germline V gene are MNHEY and SVGAGI. This CDR3 is 14 amino acids long. CDR3 loop: CASSYKGADYGYTF. CDR3 coding DNA: TGTGCCAGCAGTTACAAGGGGGCCGACTATGGCTACACCTTC.

The chain carries TRBV7-9 and TRBJ1-6; D call uncertain. CDR3 length equals 15 residues. CDR1 and CDR2 (germline): SEHNR, FQNEAQ (reference sequence). Trimming shortened V by 6 bases and J by 9 bases, and 18 bases separated the two germline ends. The CDR3 sequence is CASRPGHLAGSPLHF. DNA for the CDR3: TGTGCCAGCAGGCCTGGTCACCTAGCAGGTTCACCCCTCCACTTT.

CDR3 region: CASSEALKDTQYF. In nucleotides, the CDR3 is TGTGCCAGCAGTGAAGCGCTTAAAGATACGCAGTATTTT. The chain has TRBV6-1 and TRBJ2-3; no definite D call. Looked up from germline, CDR1 is MNHNS and CDR2 is SASEGT. This CDR3 contains 13 residues. V was shortened by 0 bases and J by 5 bases, with 6 bases between the two germline ends.

V and J are TRBV20-1 and TRBJ2-7, with 10 positions matching TRBD2. This CDR3 has 14 amino acids. The V and J ends lost 3 bases and 2 bases, in that order; junction bases with no gene match: 4. In germline, CDR1 is DFQATT, CDR2 SNEGSKA (reference sequence). For the CDR3, the DNA is TGCAGTGCTAGGTCTAGCGGGAGAACCTACGAGCAGTACTTC. Amino acids: CSARSSGRTYEQYF.

The chain carries TRBV2 and TRBJ1-2, with D unclear. Germline V gives CDR1 SNHLY, CDR2 FYNNEI. The CDR3 sequence is 13 residues long. The V end lost 6 bases, the J end lost 7 bases, and 15 bases lay between the germline ends. As DNA, the CDR3 is TGTGCCAGCAGCCCGGGCGGCTCAGCTGGCTACACCTTC. Translating it yields CASSPGGSAGYTF.

The rearrangement links TRBV11-2 to TRBJ2-1; 11 nucleotides match TRBD2. This CDR3 region has 18 residues. Germline CDR1 is SGHAT and CDR2 is FQNNGV. With V trimmed by 0 bases and J by 5 bases, 9 bases remained unmatched. CDR3 bases: TGTGCCAGCAGCTTAGATCTTCAGCGTAGCGGGAGGGACAATGAGCAGTTCTTC. Residues: CASSLDLQRSGRDNEQFF.